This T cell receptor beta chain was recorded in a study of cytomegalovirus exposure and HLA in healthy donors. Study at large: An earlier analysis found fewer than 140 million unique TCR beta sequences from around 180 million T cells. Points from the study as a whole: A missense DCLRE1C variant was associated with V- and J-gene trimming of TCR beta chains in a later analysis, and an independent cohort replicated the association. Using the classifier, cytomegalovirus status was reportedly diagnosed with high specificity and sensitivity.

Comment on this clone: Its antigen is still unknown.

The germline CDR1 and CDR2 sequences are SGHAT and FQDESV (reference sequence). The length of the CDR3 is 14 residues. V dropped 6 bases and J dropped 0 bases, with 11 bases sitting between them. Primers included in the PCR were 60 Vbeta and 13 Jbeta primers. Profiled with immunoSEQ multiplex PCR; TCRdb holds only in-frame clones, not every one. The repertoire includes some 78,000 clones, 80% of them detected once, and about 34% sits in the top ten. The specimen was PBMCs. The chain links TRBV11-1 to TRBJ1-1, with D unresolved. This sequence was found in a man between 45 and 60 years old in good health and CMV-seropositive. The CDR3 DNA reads TGTGCCAGCAGGTTAAATATGTTGAACACTGAAGCTTTCTTT. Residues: CASRLNMLNTEAFF.